The present T cell receptor (beta chain) was sequenced within a study of blood T cell repertoires in COVID-19. The repertoire was sequenced with immunoSEQ multiplex PCR; TCRdb's copy has only in-frame clones and lacks some. Of some 210,000 clones in the sample, roughly 92% are singletons; the top ten hold around 0.85%. The germline gives CDR1 MNHEY, CDR2 SMNVEV (reference sequence). This CDR3 spans 14 amino acids. V was shortened by 5 bases and J by 4 bases, with 11 bases between the two germline ends. The chain links TRBV27 to TRBJ2-2; D is perhaps TRBD1 (7 bases). Source material: peripheral blood. This sequence was found in a man aged 55 to 70 with COVID-19, enrolled during active disease. CDR3: CASSGQGGTGELFF. The DNA of the CDR3 is TGTGCCAGCAGTGGGCAGGGGGGCACCGGGGAGCTGTTTTTT.